A selection of T cell receptor beta chains follows, all from one sample in a study of blood T cell repertoires in COVID-19. Libraries were prepared by immunoSEQ multiplex PCR; TCRdb keeps only in-frame clonotypes and omits some of them. The table shows roughly 230,000 clones, with about 80% occurring only once. Sequenced input: peripheral blood. These receptors all come from a man aged 45-65 years with active or convalescent COVID-19. Each CDR3 is given with its conserved first and last residue. The order of the fields is D gene, clone size, V gene, J gene, CDR3 protein, CDR3 DNA. The D gene is left open where the match is weak. The size of a clone is reported for some rows only, either as once, few or many, or as a class for expanded clones.

d_gene: TRBD2; abundance: -; v_gene: TRBV19; j_gene: TRBJ2-2; CDR3aa: CASSKVSSGGGTGELFF; CDR3nt: TGTGCCAGTAGTAAGGTCTCTAGCGGGGGCGGGACCGGGGAGCTGTTTTTT
d_gene: -; abundance: few; v_gene: TRBV9; j_gene: TRBJ1-4; CDR3aa: CASSVGGRPNEKLFF; CDR3nt: TGTGCCAGCAGCGTCGGGGGGCGGCCTAATGAAAAACTGTTTTTT
d_gene: TRBD2; abundance: -; v_gene: TRBV5-1; j_gene: TRBJ2-3; CDR3aa: CASTSGGYQDTQYF; CDR3nt: TGCGCCAGCACTAGCGGGGGGTACCAGGATACGCAGTATTTT
d_gene: -; abundance: -; v_gene: TRBV7-9; j_gene: TRBJ2-1; CDR3aa: CASSLAEAGPKMDEQFF; CDR3nt: TGTGCCAGCAGCTTAGCGGAGGCGGGGCCGAAGATGGATGAGCAGTTCTTC
d_gene: TRBD1; abundance: -; v_gene: TRBV10-3; j_gene: TRBJ2-1; CDR3aa: CAVGQGANEQFF; CDR3nt: TGTGCCGTCGGACAGGGGGCCAATGAGCAGTTCTTC
d_gene: TRBD1; abundance: -; v_gene: TRBV7-6; j_gene: TRBJ1-3; CDR3aa: CASSSGTGPYSGNTIYF; CDR3nt: TGTGCCAGCAGCTCCGGGACAGGGCCTTACTCTGGAAACACCATATATTTT
d_gene: -; abundance: -; v_gene: TRBV6-5; j_gene: TRBJ1-1; CDR3aa: CASSYRGPDTEAFF; CDR3nt: TGTGCCAGCAGTTACCGAGGTCCCGACACTGAAGCTTTCTTT
d_gene: -; abundance: -; v_gene: TRBV6-5; j_gene: TRBJ2-4; CDR3aa: CASSPQAGRSNIQYF; CDR3nt: TGTGCCAGCAGCCCCCAGGCAGGGAGGTCAAACATTCAGTACTTC
d_gene: TRBD1; abundance: -; v_gene: TRBV23-1; j_gene: TRBJ1-1; CDR3aa: CASSHPGGQGARGREAFF; CDR3nt: TGCGCCAGCAGTCATCCGGGGGGACAGGGGGCACGCGGGAGAGAAGCTTTCTTT
d_gene: -; abundance: few; v_gene: TRBV11-2; j_gene: TRBJ2-1; CDR3aa: CASSPTLGPQRGEQFF; CDR3nt: TGTGCCAGCAGCCCAACGTTGGGCCCCCAACGGGGTGAGCAGTTCTTC
d_gene: TRBD1; abundance: -; v_gene: TRBV7-6; j_gene: TRBJ1-2; CDR3aa: CASSLRDRGLRDYGYTF; CDR3nt: TGTGCCAGCAGCTTAAGGGACAGGGGGCTTAGAGACTATGGCTACACCTTC
d_gene: TRBD2; abundance: -; v_gene: TRBV7-3; j_gene: TRBJ2-1; CDR3aa: CASSPRGLAGGKSSYNEQFF; CDR3nt: TGTGCCAGCAGCCCCCGAGGGTTAGCGGGGGGGAAGAGCTCCTACAATGAGCAGTTCTTC
d_gene: TRBD1; abundance: -; v_gene: TRBV14; j_gene: TRBJ2-3; CDR3aa: CASSPWDRGTDTQYF; CDR3nt: TGTGCCAGCAGCCCCTGGGACAGGGGCACAGATACGCAGTATTTT